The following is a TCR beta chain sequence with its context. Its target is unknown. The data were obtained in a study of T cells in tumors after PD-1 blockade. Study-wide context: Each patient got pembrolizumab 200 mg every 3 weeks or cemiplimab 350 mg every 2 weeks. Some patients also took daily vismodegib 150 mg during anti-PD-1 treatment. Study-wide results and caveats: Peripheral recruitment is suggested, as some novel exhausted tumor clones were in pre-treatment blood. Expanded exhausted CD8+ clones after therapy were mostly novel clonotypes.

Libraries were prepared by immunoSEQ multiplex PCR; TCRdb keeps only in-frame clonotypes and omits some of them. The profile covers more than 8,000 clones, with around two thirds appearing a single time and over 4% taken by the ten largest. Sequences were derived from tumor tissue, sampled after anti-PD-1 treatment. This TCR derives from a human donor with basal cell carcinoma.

CDR3 nucleotide sequence: TGTGCCAGTAGTAGGGCAGGGGGCGACTATGGCTACACCTTC. The encoded protein is CASSRAGGDYGYTF. The V and J genes are TRBV19 and TRBJ1-2, with 8 positions matching TRBD1. The trim removed 4 bases at V and 3 bases at J, leaving 4 bases unmatched. The germline V gene encodes CDR1 LNHDA and CDR2 SQIVND (reference sequence). This CDR3 spans 14 amino acids.